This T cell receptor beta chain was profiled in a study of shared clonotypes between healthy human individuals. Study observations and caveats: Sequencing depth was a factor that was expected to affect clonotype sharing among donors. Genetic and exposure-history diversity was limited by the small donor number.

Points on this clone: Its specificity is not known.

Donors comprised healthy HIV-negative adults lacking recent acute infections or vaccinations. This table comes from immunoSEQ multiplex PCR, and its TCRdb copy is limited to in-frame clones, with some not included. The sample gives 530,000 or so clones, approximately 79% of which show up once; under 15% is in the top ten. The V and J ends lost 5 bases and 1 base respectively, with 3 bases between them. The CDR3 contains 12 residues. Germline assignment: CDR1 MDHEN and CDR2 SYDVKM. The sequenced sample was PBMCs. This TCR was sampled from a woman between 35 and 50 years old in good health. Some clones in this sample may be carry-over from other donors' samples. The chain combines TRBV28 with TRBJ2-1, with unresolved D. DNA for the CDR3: TGTGCCAGCAGTGCATCCTACAATGAGCAGTTCTTC. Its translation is CASSASYNEQFF.